A selection of T cell receptor beta chains follows, all from one sample in a study of response to subunit inactivated influenza vaccine. TCRdb passed the RT-PCR reads through MiXCR, listing each CDR3 protein once. Among 590,000 or so distinct CDR3 sequences, roughly 15% were seen once, and the ten largest hold about 7.6%. The sequenced sample was PBMCs from blood, obtained around two weeks before vaccination. These receptors all stem from a man in his forties or fifties who received an inactivated influenza vaccine. Both conserved end residues are part of each CDR3.

V gene: TRBV10-3
J gene: TRBJ2-1
CDR3 protein: CAISEGLAGAFVDEQFF

V gene: TRBV28
J gene: TRBJ2-7
CDR3 protein: CASSSILAGGDEQYF

V gene: TRBV2
J gene: TRBJ2-5
CDR3 protein: CATSPGLAGRVETQYF

V gene: TRBV20-1
J gene: TRBJ2-5
CDR3 protein: CSASNSGETQYF

V gene: TRBV6-2/TRBV6-3
J gene: TRBJ2-7
CDR3 protein: CASTHAYEQYF

V gene: TRBV5-1
J gene: TRBJ2-2
CDR3 protein: CASSFGQGRTGELFF

V gene: TRBV7-9
J gene: TRBJ2-2
CDR3 protein: CASSLDGSGELIGELFF

V gene: TRBV9
J gene: TRBJ2-1
CDR3 protein: CASSAPSGSAYNEQFF

V gene: TRBV5-1
J gene: TRBJ1-5
CDR3 protein: CASSPVGGQPQHF

V gene: TRBV28
J gene: TRBJ2-7
CDR3 protein: CASRNAGAYEQYF

V gene: TRBV7-7
J gene: TRBJ2-3
CDR3 protein: CASSINPGADTQYF

V gene: TRBV25-1
J gene: TRBJ1-1
CDR3 protein: CASSGTVNTEAFF

V gene: TRBV20-1
J gene: TRBJ1-1
CDR3 protein: CSAQPKNTEAFF

V gene: TRBV12-3/TRBV12-4
J gene: TRBJ2-5
CDR3 protein: CASSFGGGAQETQYF

V gene: TRBV5-1
J gene: TRBJ2-1
CDR3 protein: CASSRIEFNEQFF

V gene: TRBV6-5
J gene: TRBJ1-5
CDR3 protein: CASSFLAGYQPQHF

V gene: TRBV5-8
J gene: TRBJ1-5
CDR3 protein: CASSLGGTTGQPQHF

V gene: TRBV12-3/TRBV12-4
J gene: TRBJ2-3
CDR3 protein: CASSFDPGLADTQYF

V gene: TRBV4-2
J gene: TRBJ1-5
CDR3 protein: CASSQGARLPQPQHF

V gene: TRBV7-9
J gene: TRBJ1-4
CDR3 protein: CASSLGGTTNEKLFF

V gene: TRBV10-3
J gene: TRBJ2-3
CDR3 protein: CAISELLAGESNTQYF

V gene: TRBV5-1
J gene: TRBJ2-1
CDR3 protein: CASSLELAGVVEQFF

V gene: TRBV6-5
J gene: TRBJ2-3
CDR3 protein: CASSYANGDTQYF

V gene: TRBV4-1
J gene: TRBJ2-2
CDR3 protein: CASSFRGTANTGELFF

V gene: TRBV11-2
J gene: TRBJ2-1
CDR3 protein: CASSFSGLGNEQFF

V gene: TRBV10-3
J gene: TRBJ1-1
CDR3 protein: CAIRRQRNTEAFF

V gene: TRBV5-1
J gene: TRBJ1-1
CDR3 protein: CASSSNRGGSGEAFF

V gene: TRBV12-3/TRBV12-4
J gene: TRBJ1-6
CDR3 protein: CASSLDSPLHF

V gene: TRBV12-3/TRBV12-4
J gene: TRBJ2-5
CDR3 protein: CASSFTGGPETQYF

V gene: TRBV28
J gene: TRBJ1-2
CDR3 protein: CASSTSGGPDGGYTF

V gene: TRBV4-3
J gene: TRBJ2-2
CDR3 protein: CASSAGRSTGELFF

V gene: TRBV6-2/TRBV6-3
J gene: TRBJ1-5
CDR3 protein: CASRPPGNQPQHF

V gene: TRBV11-2
J gene: TRBJ2-7
CDR3 protein: CASRPTSGRLYEQYF

V gene: TRBV7-2
J gene: TRBJ2-5
CDR3 protein: CASSLASRGSQETQYF

V gene: TRBV5-1
J gene: TRBJ2-5
CDR3 protein: CASSPGGTQETQYF

V gene: TRBV12-3/TRBV12-4
J gene: TRBJ2-2
CDR3 protein: CASSLRSGPTGELFF